This entry concerns a single TCR beta chain. Its antigen specificity is not known. No base quality values were provided; no much bigger clone lies one nucleotide off. What this sample's treatment or condition label stands for: about 20 received Ad26.COV2.S at low or high dose, single or two shots; about 5 received placebo; per-sample allocation not given. For vaccine and placebo recipients, repertoires were sequenced using samples collected on day 63 after the first injection. Cohort 1b enrolled some 25 adults aged 18-55 years at a single site in Boston, USA, between 29 July and 7 August 2020. Ad26.COV2.S was a replication-incompetent adenovirus type 26 vector that expressed a prefusion-stabilized SARS-CoV-2 spike protein derived from the original Wuhan strain. The immunoSEQ Assay was used to sequence TCRbeta CDR3 regions. After extraction, genomic DNA underwent amplification by bias-controlled multiplex PCR, followed by high-throughput sequencing. For the original study's pipeline: Collapsing and filtering of sequences were performed to quantify the absolute abundance of each unique TCRbeta CDR3 region. T cell fraction was estimated by normalizing TCRbeta template counts to usable DNA, with usable DNA measured through amplification of reference genes found in all nucleated cells. Repertoire TCRs were annotated as SARS-CoV-2-specific when V gene, CDR3 amino acid sequence and J gene were exactly matched to a known reactive TCR set. MIRA supplied the reference SARS-CoV-2 TCR set, which was filtered for enrichment in COVID-19-positive ImmuneCODE repertoires so that public or cross-reactive TCRs were removed. Based on the MIRA antigens, annotated TCRs were further analysed at the level of specific ORF or position within ORF. Breadth was defined as the number of annotated unique rearrangements divided by the total number of unique productive rearrangements, and depth was defined as the summed frequency of the annotated unique rearrangements. TCR breadth was compared between groups using two-sided Wilcoxon rank-sum tests. Imported from immuneACCESS, the table was reduced by TCRdb to in-frame sequences with V and J called. These copies leave out some clones; in studies compared against another copy, an unresolved V gene accounts for under half, and the cause of the remainder is not known. V and J calls and clone size are given by that table; D and trimming were obtained from the DNA. The sample contains 360,000 or so clones, around 86% of them found a single time. The ten largest clones represent approximately 3.6% of the sample.

This entry comes from a study of Ad26.COV2.S vaccination and SARS-CoV-2 variants (dated by TCRdb to 2020 to 2022). Notes on the research overall: Vaccine-arm donors came from COV1001, a multicentre, randomized, double-blind, placebo-controlled phase I-IIa trial of Ad26.COV2.S in healthy adults. Trial participants were randomized into five groups of five: low-dose or high-dose Ad26.COV2.S given once or twice, or placebo on both occasions. TCRbeta repertoire sequencing served as the tool for gauging how specific and how broad the SARS-CoV-2-reactive T cell receptors were following Ad26.COV2.S vaccination. The TCR-sequenced set comprised approximately 30 samples: around 20 Ad26.COV2.S vaccine recipients, 5 placebo recipients and 8 SARS-CoV-2 convalescent individuals. Throughout the experiments and outcome assessment, investigators stayed blinded to trial group allocation. Ad26.COV2.S was given intramuscularly at 5x10^10 or 1x10^11 viral particles, as a single shot or as two shots 56 days apart.

On the study overall, not on this receptor specifically: Non-spike TCR breadth was comparable between vaccine and placebo recipients, consistent with the vaccine containing only spike. Ad26.COV2.S recipients had higher spike-specific TCR breadth than placebo recipients (P = 0.0014). The study was not powered to compare responses between vaccine doses or regimens. According to the authors, total T cell responses may have been underestimated by the TCR breadth and depth analyses. Substantial breadth of spike-specific CD8+ and CD4+ T cell responses was reported after vaccination.

The sequence came from a person between 18 and 59 years old who received the Ad26.COV2.S COVID-19 vaccine or a placebo. This material consisted of peripheral blood, taken in a trial of Ad26.COV2.S vaccine versus placebo.

The DNA reads as follows: TGTGCCAGCAGCTTGGGACAGGTCTCCTACGAGCAGTACTTC. Its translation reads: CASSLGQVSYEQYF. The chain links TRBV5-4 with TRBJ2-7; the best D guess is TRBD1, with 6 bases matching. CDR1 and CDR2, looked up from the germline V gene (reference sequence), are SGHNT and YYREEE. From the cysteine up to the phenylalanine, the CDR3 has a length of 14 residues. Only CDR3 DNA is held: 42 bases, read in frame from base 1. V and J are truncated by 0 bases and 0 bases respectively, leaving an intervening sequence of 7 bases.